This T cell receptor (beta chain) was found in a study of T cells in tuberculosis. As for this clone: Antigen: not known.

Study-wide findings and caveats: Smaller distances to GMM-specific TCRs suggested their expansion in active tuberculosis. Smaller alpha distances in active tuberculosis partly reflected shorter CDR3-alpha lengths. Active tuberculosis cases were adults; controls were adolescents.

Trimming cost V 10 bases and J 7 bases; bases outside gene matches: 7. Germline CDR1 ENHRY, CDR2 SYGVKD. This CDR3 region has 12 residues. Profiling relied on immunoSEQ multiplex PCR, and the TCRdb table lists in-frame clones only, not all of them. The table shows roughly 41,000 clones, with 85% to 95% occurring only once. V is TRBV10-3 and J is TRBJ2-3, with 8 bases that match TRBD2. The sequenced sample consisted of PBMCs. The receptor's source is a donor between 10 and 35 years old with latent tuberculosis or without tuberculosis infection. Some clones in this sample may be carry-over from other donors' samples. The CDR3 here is CATLAGMNTQYF. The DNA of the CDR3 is TGTGCCACCTTAGCGGGGATGAATACGCAGTATTTT.